The clone carrying this TCR beta chain came up many times. The sample originates from a study of T cells in Graves' hyperthyroidism and ophthalmopathy. It was RNA transcripts that yielded the amplified TCR beta CDR3 regions. The study used the HTBI primer set for a first-round RT-PCR of the TCR CDR3. A single record per CDR3 protein comes from TCRdb applying MiXCR to the multiplex PCR reads. Of approximately 600,000 distinct CDR3 sequences listed, 15% to 20% are singletons. The junction had 5 bases not matched to a gene; V was cut back by 2 bases and J by 12 bases. Germline lookup yields CDR1 MDHEN and CDR2 SYDVKM. The CDR3 loop spans 13 amino acids.

The J gene is TRBJ2-1, the V gene TRBV28, with 9 bases lining up with TRBD2. The sequencing sample was made of blood. This clonotype was obtained from a woman in her twenties or thirties with Graves' hyperthyroidism. The CDR3 reads CASSLAGGPSQFF. CDR3 nucleotide sequence: TGTGCCAGCAGTTTAGCGGGAGGGCCTTCGCAGTTCTTC.